This is a list of T cell receptor beta chains from one sample in a study of T cell changes during pregnancy in multiple sclerosis. Generated by immunoSEQ multiplex PCR, the TCRdb table keeps only in-frame clones and is missing some. The sample contains 30,000 to 40,000 clones, under 95% of which appear only once. This specimen consisted of CD4+ T cells from peripheral blood mononuclear cells, obtained in the third trimester of pregnancy. These receptors were collected from a female donor with multiple sclerosis, enrolled in a pregnancy study. CDR3s include the opening cysteine and the closing phenylalanine or tryptophan. The order of the fields is J gene, clone size, D gene, V gene, CDR3 DNA, CDR3 protein. A D gene is named only where the DNA matches it firmly. Only some rows state a clone size, as once, few, many or a class for expanded clones.

J: TRBJ2-2; size: NA; D: TRBD2; V: TRBV11-3; DNA: TGTGCCAGCAGCTTAGTTTTAGCGGGACGGACCGGGGAGCTGTTTTTT; CDR3: CASSLVLAGRTGELFF
J: TRBJ1-1; size: NA; D: TRBD1; V: TRBV2; DNA: TGTGCCAGCAGTACAGGGGGTGGGACTGAAGCTTTCTTT; CDR3: CASSTGGGTEAFF
J: TRBJ2-7; size: NA; D: TRBD2; V: TRBV5-6; DNA: TGTGCCAGCAGCTTCGGACTAGCGGGAGTATCCGAGCAGTACTTC; CDR3: CASSFGLAGVSEQYF
J: TRBJ1-2; size: NA; D: TRBD1; V: TRBV28; DNA: TGTGCCAGCAGTCCCGGACAGGACTATGGCTACACCTTC; CDR3: CASSPGQDYGYTF
J: TRBJ1-5; size: NA; D: TRBD1; V: TRBV18; DNA: TGTGCCAGCTCACTGGGACAGGGGGCAGGTCAGCCCCAGCATTTT; CDR3: CASSLGQGAGQPQHF
J: TRBJ1-3; size: NA; D: NA; V: TRBV5-8; DNA: TGTGCCAGCAGCTTGGGGCCCTCTGGAAACACCATATATTTT; CDR3: CASSLGPSGNTIYF
J: TRBJ2-3; size: NA; D: TRBD2; V: TRBV28; DNA: TGTGCCAGCAGTTTACCTGGGACTAGCGGGCGGAATACGCAGTATTTT; CDR3: CASSLPGTSGRNTQYF
J: TRBJ2-2; size: NA; D: TRBD1; V: TRBV7-2; DNA: TGTGCCAGCGAACGGGTACAGGGGCAGGACACCGGGGAGCTGTTTTTT; CDR3: CASERVQGQDTGELFF
J: TRBJ2-3; size: NA; D: TRBD2; V: TRBV5-4; DNA: TGTGCCAGCAGCTTACCGACTAGCGGGACCGTACTCACAGATACGCAGTATTTT; CDR3: CASSLPTSGTVLTDTQYF
J: TRBJ2-7; size: NA; D: TRBD2; V: TRBV28; DNA: TGTGCCAGCAATTCGGGCGGGAGACCAACCGAGCAGTACTTC; CDR3: CASNSGGRPTEQYF
J: TRBJ2-4; size: NA; D: NA; V: TRBV5-1; DNA: TGCGCCAGCAGCTTGGAGCCTCAGGGAAATGGCAAAAACATTCAGTACTTC; CDR3: CASSLEPQGNGKNIQYF
J: TRBJ2-7; size: NA; D: NA; V: TRBV11-2; DNA: TGTGCCAGCAGCTGGGGTGGGGGCAAGTTCTACGAGCAGTACTTC; CDR3: CASSWGGGKFYEQYF
J: TRBJ1-6; size: NA; D: TRBD1; V: TRBV6-6; DNA: TGTGCCAGCCGGGACAGGGGATTGTCACCCCTCCACTTT; CDR3: CASRDRGLSPLHF
J: TRBJ2-1; size: NA; D: NA; V: TRBV5-4; DNA: TGTGCCAGCAGCTTAAAGTCGGCGGACTACAATGAGCAGTTCTTC; CDR3: CASSLKSADYNEQFF
J: TRBJ2-5; size: few; D: TRBD2; V: TRBV29-1; DNA: TGCAGCGTTGACCGGAGCGGGAGGGTAGAGACCCAGTACTTC; CDR3: CSVDRSGRVETQYF
J: TRBJ2-6; size: NA; D: TRBD2; V: TRBV7-2; DNA: TGTGCCAGCAGCTTCCGACTAGCGGGAGGGGTCTCTGGGGCCAACGTCCTGACTTTC; CDR3: CASSFRLAGGVSGANVLTF
J: TRBJ2-1; size: NA; D: NA; V: TRBV7-3; DNA: TGTGCCAGCACCGCGAGCGGAGAGTCCTACAATGAGCAGTTCTTC; CDR3: CASTASGESYNEQFF
J: TRBJ1-2; size: few; D: TRBD1; V: TRBV5-1; DNA: TGCGCCAGCAGCCTCCGGGACAGGGACTACTACTACACCTTC; CDR3: CASSLRDRDYYYTF
J: TRBJ2-7; size: NA; D: TRBD2; V: TRBV28; DNA: TGTGCCAGCAGCCGACTAGCGGGAGACGAGCAGTACTTC; CDR3: CASSRLAGDEQYF
J: TRBJ2-2; size: NA; D: TRBD2; V: TRBV6-4; DNA: TGTGCCAGCGGAAGGACTAGCGGGATAACCGGGGAGCTGTTTTTT; CDR3: CASGRTSGITGELFF
J: TRBJ2-3; size: NA; D: NA; V: TRBV6-5; DNA: TGTGCCAGCAGTTACTTGGGGACATCAACAGATACGCAGTATTTT; CDR3: CASSYLGTSTDTQYF
J: TRBJ2-7; size: NA; D: NA; V: TRBV6-6; DNA: TGTGCCAGCAGTTGGGTCGCGCAGGGTTGGGGCGAGCAGTACTTC; CDR3: CASSWVAQGWGEQYF
J: TRBJ2-5; size: NA; D: TRBD2; V: TRBV30; DNA: TGTGCCTGGGGGGTAGCGGGTGGGTACCAAGAGACCCAGTACTTC; CDR3: CAWGVAGGYQETQYF
J: TRBJ2-1; size: NA; D: NA; V: TRBV18; DNA: TGTGCCAGCTCACCGGACACAGGAATGTACAATGAGCAGTTCTTC; CDR3: CASSPDTGMYNEQFF
J: TRBJ1-2; size: NA; D: NA; V: TRBV5-4; DNA: TGTGCCAGCAGCTTGGGTCCCTCCGGCTACACCTTC; CDR3: CASSLGPSGYTF